This T cell receptor (beta chain) was sequenced for a study of T cells in Graves' hyperthyroidism and ophthalmopathy. The study, taken as a whole, reports: In blood, most of the thyroid clonotypes expanded above 0.001 were also present.

Template material for amplifying TCR beta CDR3 regions consisted of RNA transcripts. A set of HTBI primers served as the primers for a first-round RT-PCR of the TCR CDR3. TCRdb used MiXCR to reprocess the multiplex PCR reads, holding one entry per CDR3 protein. The table includes approximately 270,000 distinct CDR3 sequences, approximately 14% detected once. There are many counts of this clonotype. The antigen is undetermined. The CDR3 extends over 14 amino acids. Deletions cut 8 bases from V and 2 bases from J, with 16 bases between. Germline-derived CDR1 and CDR2 are MNHNS and SASEGT. The V call is TRBV6-1, the J call TRBJ2-7; possible D gene TRBD2, 8 bases. Sequencing was done on a sample of blood. This clonotype originated in a middle-aged woman with Graves' hyperthyroidism that later progressed to Graves' ophthalmopathy. This CDR3 reads CASAIAGQTYEQYF. CDR3 in DNA: TGTGCCAGCGCAATAGCGGGACAGACCTACGAGCAGTACTTC.